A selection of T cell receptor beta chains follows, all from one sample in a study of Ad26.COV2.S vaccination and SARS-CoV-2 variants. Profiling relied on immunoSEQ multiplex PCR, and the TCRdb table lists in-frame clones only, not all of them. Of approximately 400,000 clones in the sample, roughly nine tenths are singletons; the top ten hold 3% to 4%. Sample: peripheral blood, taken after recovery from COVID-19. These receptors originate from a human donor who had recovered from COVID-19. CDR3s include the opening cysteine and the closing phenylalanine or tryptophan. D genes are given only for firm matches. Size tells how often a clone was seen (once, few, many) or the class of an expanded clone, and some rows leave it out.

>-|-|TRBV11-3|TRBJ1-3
CASSLDHRNTIYF
TGTGCCAGCAGCTTAGACCACAGGAACACCATATATTTT
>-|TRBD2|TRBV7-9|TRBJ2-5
CASSRPSGGPQETQYF
TGTGCCAGCAGCCGGCCAAGCGGGGGTCCTCAAGAGACCCAGTACTTC
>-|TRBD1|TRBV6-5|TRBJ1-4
CASSRGGGAGEKLFF
TGTGCCAGCAGCCGAGGAGGGGGCGCGGGTGAAAAACTGTTTTTT
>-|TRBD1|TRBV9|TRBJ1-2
CASTDQTGNRDKTNYGYTF
TGTGCCAGCACCGACCAGACAGGGAATCGGGACAAGACGAACTATGGCTACACCTTC
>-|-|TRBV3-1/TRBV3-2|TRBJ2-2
CASSQQGGTGELFF
TGTGCCAGCAGCCAGCAGGGCGGCACCGGGGAGCTGTTTTTT
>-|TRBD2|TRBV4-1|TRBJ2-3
CASSQGVLGLASFTDTQYF
TGCGCCAGCAGCCAAGGCGTCCTTGGACTAGCGAGTTTCACAGATACGCAGTATTTT
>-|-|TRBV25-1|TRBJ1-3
CASSGPQAGNTIYF
TGTGCCAGCTCCGGGCCCCAGGCTGGAAACACCATATATTTT
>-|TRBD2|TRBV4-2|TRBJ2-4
CASSYRLAGGPESKNIQYF
TGTGCCAGCAGCTACCGACTAGCGGGGGGGCCGGAGTCCAAAAACATTCAGTACTTC
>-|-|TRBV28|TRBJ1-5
CASKGRLAINQPQHF
TGTGCCAGTAAGGGACGGCTCGCAATTAATCAGCCCCAGCATTTT
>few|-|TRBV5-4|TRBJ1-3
CASSLVGGGNTIYF
TGTGCCAGCAGCTTGGTGGGTGGTGGAAACACCATATATTTT
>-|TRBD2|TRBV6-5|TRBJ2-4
CASSNLAGMNIQYF
TGTGCCAGCAGTAATCTAGCGGGGATGAACATTCAGTACTTC